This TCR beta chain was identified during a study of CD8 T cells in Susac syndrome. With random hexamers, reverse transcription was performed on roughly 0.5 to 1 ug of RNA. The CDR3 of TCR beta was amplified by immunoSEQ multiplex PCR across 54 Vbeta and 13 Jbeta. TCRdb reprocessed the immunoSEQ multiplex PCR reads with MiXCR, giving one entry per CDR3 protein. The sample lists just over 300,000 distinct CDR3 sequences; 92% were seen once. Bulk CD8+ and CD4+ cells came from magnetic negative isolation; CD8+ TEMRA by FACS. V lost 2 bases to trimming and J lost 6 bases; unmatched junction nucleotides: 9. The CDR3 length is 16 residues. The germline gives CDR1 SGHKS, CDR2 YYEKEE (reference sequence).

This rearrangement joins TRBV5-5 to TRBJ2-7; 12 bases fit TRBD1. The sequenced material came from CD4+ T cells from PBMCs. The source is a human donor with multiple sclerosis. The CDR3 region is CASSFLPGQGAREQYF. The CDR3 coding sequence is TGTGCCAGCAGCTTCCTACCGGGACAGGGGGCTCGCGAGCAGTACTTC.